The clone carrying this T cell receptor beta chain was picked up a small number of times. Its antigen is unknown. This specimen comes from a study of blood T cells in healthy people across ages. Points from the study as a whole: Estimates drawn from one million T cells were deemed to understate diversity. Significant beta diversity loss was already apparent by age about 42, declining roughly linearly. For the donors, CMV status was unknown and possibly confounded expanded clonotype changes.

A sample-barcoded 5' primer and a J-beta primer mix were used in a second PCR of about 7 to 11 cycles. MiXCR was run by TCRdb on the 5' RACE reads, yielding one entry per CDR3 protein. The table shows 1.4 million or so distinct CDR3 sequences, with approximately 39% occurring only once. Per germline, CDR1 MNHEY and CDR2 SVGEGT. V gave up 0 bases and J gave up 4 bases; unmatched junction bases: 7. This CDR3 has 16 residues. The TCR originated in a woman aged 18-29 years in good health. Sequencing was carried out using blood. The chain carries TRBV6-2 or TRBV6-3 and TRBJ2-7; 9 bases align to TRBD1. CDR3 coding DNA: TGTGCCAGCAGTTACTCCATTGGACAGGGGAAGTACGAGCAGTACTTC. Translated: CASSYSIGQGKYEQYF.